These T cell receptor beta chains were read from a single sample in a study of OX40 agonist ivuxolimab in advanced cancers. The assay was immunoSEQ multiplex PCR, and TCRdb's table has in-frame clones only and misses some. The sample yields tens of thousands of clones, about nine tenths seen once. This specimen was CD4+ or CD8+ T cells sorted from blood, taken in a trial of the OX40 agonist ivuxolimab. The receptors originated from an adult with an advanced solid tumor such as melanoma, head and neck, liver or kidney cancer. CDR3s include the opening cysteine and the closing phenylalanine or tryptophan. A D gene is named only where the DNA matches it firmly. Not all rows give a size; the values are once, few, many and, for expanded clones, a class.

D gene,V gene,J gene,clone size,CDR3 protein,CDR3 DNA
-,TRBV29-1,TRBJ1-2,-,CSARLGRQAPYGYTF,TGCAGCGCCCGTCTGGGCCGGCAGGCCCCCTATGGCTACACCTTC
TRBD2,TRBV6-5,TRBJ2-3,-,CASSLSLLAGDTQYF,TGTGCCAGCAGCCTATCCCTTCTAGCGGGAGATACGCAGTATTTT
TRBD2,TRBV19,TRBJ2-7,-,CASSRLAGGPEQYF,TGTGCCAGTAGTAGACTAGCGGGAGGCCCGGAGCAGTACTTC
TRBD2,TRBV28,TRBJ2-3,-,CASSFPRAGVEDTQYF,TGTGCCAGCAGTTTCCCCCGAGCGGGAGTAGAAGATACGCAGTATTTT
-,TRBV28,TRBJ2-2,-,CASSPIRAGTNTGELFF,TGTGCCAGCAGTCCCATACGGGCAGGGACGAACACCGGGGAGCTGTTTTTT
TRBD2,TRBV7-9,TRBJ2-1,-,CASSFQAGGDNEQFF,TGTGCCAGCAGCTTCCAAGCGGGAGGGGACAATGAGCAGTTCTTC
-,TRBV28,TRBJ2-5,-,CASRHQGLTSRRQETQYF,TGTGCCAGCAGGCATCAAGGGCTCACATCTCGCCGGCAAGAGACCCAGTACTTC
TRBD2,TRBV5-4,TRBJ2-2,-,CASRTSGGSNTGELFF,TGTGCCAGCAGGACGAGCGGGGGGTCTAACACCGGGGAGCTGTTTTTT
TRBD1,TRBV4-3,TRBJ2-3,-,CASSQRTGVSDTQYF,TGCGCCAGCAGCCAACGAACAGGGGTTTCAGATACGCAGTATTTT
TRBD1,TRBV2,TRBJ1-1,-,CASSSDLTGPNTEAFF,TGTGCCAGCAGTAGCGACTTGACAGGGCCGAACACTGAAGCTTTCTTT
TRBD2,TRBV27,TRBJ2-1,-,CASRSRSGTSGPYNEQFF,TGTGCCAGCAGAAGTAGATCCGGGACTAGCGGACCTTACAATGAGCAGTTCTTC
TRBD1,TRBV15,TRBJ2-4,-,CATSWGQGANIQYF,TGTGCCACCAGTTGGGGACAGGGGGCTAACATTCAGTACTTC
TRBD2,TRBV9,TRBJ2-1,few,CASTLGRGPYNEQFF,TGTGCCAGCACACTCGGGAGGGGACCCTACAATGAGCAGTTCTTC
TRBD1,TRBV28,TRBJ2-7,-,CASSLTGAAYEQYF,TGTGCCAGCAGTTTGACAGGGGCAGCCTACGAGCAGTACTTC
TRBD2,TRBV19,TRBJ2-1,-,CASSIHGAGTSDNEQFF,TGTGCCAGTAGTATCCACGGGGCGGGGACTAGCGACAATGAGCAGTTCTTC
-,TRBV28,TRBJ2-7,-,CASSFHQGGTGPSEQYF,TGTGCCAGCAGTTTCCATCAGGGGGGGACAGGACCCTCCGAGCAGTACTTC
-,TRBV28,TRBJ2-7,-,CASSLTRTVLNYEQYF,TGTGCCAGCAGTCTCACCAGGACAGTCCTGAACTACGAGCAGTACTTC
TRBD1,TRBV7-8,TRBJ1-2,-,CASNPPGQGDNYGYTF,TGTGCCAGCAACCCACCGGGACAGGGGGATAACTATGGCTACACCTTC
TRBD1,TRBV6-5,TRBJ2-7,-,CASSYSGTGSEQYF,TGTGCCAGCAGTTACTCCGGGACAGGGTCCGAGCAGTACTTC
TRBD1,TRBV19,TRBJ1-1,-,CASTYRGGTEAFF,TGTGCCAGTACCTACAGGGGTGGAACTGAAGCTTTCTTT
TRBD1,TRBV7-2,TRBJ1-2,-,CASSWGQLAYGYTF,TGTGCCAGCAGCTGGGGACAGTTAGCCTATGGCTACACCTTC
TRBD1,TRBV5-4,TRBJ2-7,-,CASRIDRDSYEQYF,TGTGCCAGCAGGATAGACCGGGACAGCTACGAGCAGTACTTC
-,TRBV9,TRBJ2-7,-,CASSEGSSYEQYF,TGTGCCAGCAGCGAGGGGAGCTCCTACGAGCAGTACTTC
-,TRBV2,TRBJ2-3,-,CAWKRDRGSTDTQYF,TGTGCCTGGAAGCGGGACAGAGGAAGCACAGATACGCAGTATTTT
TRBD1,TRBV27,TRBJ1-5,-,CASSGQGQDQPQHF,TGTGCCAGCAGTGGTCAGGGACAGGATCAGCCCCAGCATTTT
-,TRBV27,TRBJ1-2,-,CASSLWPRAGGYTF,TGTGCCAGCAGTTTATGGCCCAGGGCTGGTGGCTACACCTTC
-,TRBV10-3,TRBJ2-5,-,CAISGVGTTQETQYF,TGTGCCATCAGTGGCGTAGGGACAACCCAAGAGACCCAGTACTTC
-,TRBV7-8,TRBJ2-5,-,CASSPEGGTSYQETQYF,TGTGCCAGCAGCCCCGAGGGCGGGACTTCGTACCAAGAGACCCAGTACTTC
-,TRBV14,TRBJ2-2,-,CASRGSSNTGELFF,TGTGCCAGCAGGGGCAGCTCGAACACCGGGGAGCTGTTTTTT
TRBD1,TRBV9,TRBJ2-1,-,CASSPSSGTGGNEQFF,TGTGCCAGCAGCCCCTCTTCCGGGACAGGGGGCAATGAGCAGTTCTTC
-,TRBV27,TRBJ2-5,-,CASSSGTRGETQYF,TGTGCCAGCAGTAGCGGAACCCGGGGAGAGACCCAGTACTTC
TRBD1,TRBV6-6,TRBJ1-1,-,CASVQDRGLHTEAFF,TGTGCCAGCGTACAGGACAGGGGTTTGCACACTGAAGCTTTCTTT